This T cell receptor beta chain is from a study of T cells in Graves' hyperthyroidism and ophthalmopathy. Researchers barred patients who had uncontrolled infection, other autoimmune disease, pregnancy or lactation. The germline CDR1 and CDR2 sequences are MNHNY and SVGAGI (reference sequence). V was trimmed by 0 bases and J by 2 bases, leaving 7 bases between them. The CDR3 sequence is 14 residues long. RNA transcripts gave rise to amplified TCR beta CDR3 regions. Primed by the HTBI set, a first-round RT-PCR was run on the TCR CDR3. TCRdb re-analysed the multiplex PCR reads in MiXCR, keeping a single row per CDR3 protein. In the table there are around 570,000 distinct CDR3 sequences, less than 20% of which are singletons.

Source material: blood. The chain combines TRBV6-6 with TRBJ2-5; unclear D gene. This sequence originates from a man aged 40-49 years with Graves' ophthalmopathy. Written as DNA, the CDR3 is TGTGCCAGCAGTTACTCGGTCCTACAAGAGACCCAGTACTTC. This translates into CASSYSVLQETQYF.